The rows below give T cell receptor beta chains drawn from one sample of a study of blood T cell repertoires in COVID-19. Sequencing used immunoSEQ multiplex PCR; TCRdb keeps in-frame clones, though not all of them. Of about 110,000 clones detected, 65% to 80% appear once; the ten largest clones hold approximately 19%. Sequencing was performed on peripheral blood. The source of these receptors is a woman in her seventies with acute or convalescent COVID-19. CDR3s include the opening cysteine and the closing phenylalanine or tryptophan. A D gene is named only where the DNA matches it firmly. Clone size is not always given. Where it is, it says once, few, many or a class for expanded clones.

TRBD1 | TRBJ2-7 | TRBV29-1 | . | 15 | TGCAGCGTTGAATTCGTGGGACAGGAGGCCTACGAGCAGTACTTC | CSVEFVGQEAYEQYF
. | TRBJ2-5 | TRBV5-1 | . | 13 | TGCGCCAGCAGTTGGGGGGGCGTAGAGACCCAGTACTTC | CASSWGGVETQYF
. | TRBJ1-4 | TRBV3-1/TRBV3-2 | . | 14 | TGTGCCAGCTCGAGACGGGGGTCTAATGAAAAACTGTTTTTT | CASSRRGSNEKLFF
TRBD2 | TRBJ2-5 | TRBV7-2 | . | 16 | TGTGCCAGCAGCTTAGGGACTAGCGGGGGGGCCGGGACCCAGTACTTC | CASSLGTSGGAGTQYF
. | TRBJ1-6 | TRBV19 | . | 14 | TGTGCCAGTAGTGTCCGGGAGCGAAATCCACCCCTCCACTTT | CASSVRERNPPLHF
. | TRBJ1-1 | TRBV10-3 | . | 12 | TGTGCCATCAGTGAGGGGACATCTGAAGCTTTCTTT | CAISEGTSEAFF
. | TRBJ1-2 | TRBV7-2 | . | 12 | TGTGCCAGCAGCTTACAGGGTCGTGGCTACACCTTC | CASSLQGRGYTF
TRBD1 | TRBJ2-5 | TRBV2 | . | 13 | TGTGCCAGCACCGGACAGGCCCAAGAGACCCAGTACTTC | CASTGQAQETQYF
. | TRBJ2-3 | TRBV10-1 | few | 13 | TGCGCCAGCAGTCACCACTCGTCAGATACGCAGTATTTT | CASSHHSSDTQYF
. | TRBJ1-2 | TRBV1 | . | 15 | TGCACCAGCAGCCAAAGGACAGCTCGGAACTATGGCTACACCTTC | CTSSQRTARNYGYTF
. | TRBJ1-1 | TRBV11-2 | few | 15 | TGTGCCAGCAGCTTAGGGCAGGGTTTGAACACTGAAGCTTTCTTT | CASSLGQGLNTEAFF
. | TRBJ1-2 | TRBV6-5 | . | 11 | TGTGCCAGCAGATCCTCCTATGGCTACACCTTC | CASRSSYGYTF
TRBD2 | TRBJ2-2 | TRBV2 | . | 17 | TGTGCCAGCGGAGGACTAGCGGGTGATTCGAACACCGGGGAGCTGTTTTTT | CASGGLAGDSNTGELFF
TRBD2 | TRBJ2-1 | TRBV10-3 | . | 19 | TGTGCCATCAGTGGTACGGGGACTAGCGGGGGACGGGGATACAATGAGCAGTTCTTC | CAISGTGTSGGRGYNEQFF
TRBD1 | TRBJ1-6 | TRBV4-1 | . | 16 | TGCGCCAGCAGCCAATATGTGGGACGGACAGGATCACCCCTCCACTTT | CASSQYVGRTGSPLHF
TRBD1 | TRBJ2-7 | TRBV6-5 | . | 13 | TGTGCCAGCAGCAAGGGGGCTGGCTACGAGCAGTACTTC | CASSKGAGYEQYF
. | TRBJ2-7 | TRBV6-5 | once | 11 | TGTGCCAGCAGGCAAGCCGACGAGCAGTACTTC | CASRQADEQYF
TRBD1 | TRBJ2-2 | TRBV27 | . | 14 | TGTGCCAGCAGTCCCAGACAGGGGACCGGGGAGCTGTTTTTT | CASSPRQGTGELFF
. | TRBJ1-2 | TRBV28 | once | 15 | TGTGCCAGCAGGGAGCAGGGCCCTGCTAACTATGGCTACACCTTC | CASREQGPANYGYTF
TRBD2 | TRBJ2-5 | TRBV11-2 | once | 14 | TGTGCCAGCAGCTTGAGCGGGGGGGGAGAGACCCAGTACTTC | CASSLSGGGETQYF
TRBD1 | TRBJ1-2 | TRBV18 | . | 14 | TGTGCCAGCTCATCATCACAGGGGGCTGGGGGCTACACCTTC | CASSSSQGAGGYTF
TRBD1 | TRBJ1-4 | TRBV6-1 | . | 15 | TGTGCCAGCAGTGCCCAGGGGGGAGACGGTGAAAAACTGTTTTTT | CASSAQGGDGEKLFF
TRBD1 | TRBJ2-7 | TRBV4-1 | . | 19 | TGCGCCAGCAGCCTCTTCCACCCGGCCGGGACAGGGAGCTCCTACGAGCAGTACTTC | CASSLFHPAGTGSSYEQYF
. | TRBJ1-1 | TRBV7-6 | once | 16 | TGTGCCAGCAGCTCCCTAGAAGGACGGGGGAACACTGAAGCTTTCTTT | CASSSLEGRGNTEAFF
. | TRBJ2-1 | TRBV18 | few | 14 | TGTGCCAGCTCACCCCGCCTAGTCCCTCCGGAGCAGTTCTTC | CASSPRLVPPEQFF
. | TRBJ2-2 | TRBV2 | . | 13 | TGTGCCAGCAGGCTAGAGAATACCGGGGAGCTGTTTTTT | CASRLENTGELFF
TRBD1 | TRBJ1-5 | TRBV19 | once | 15 | TGTGCCAGTAGTGACAGGGGGTTAGTCAATCAGCCCCAGCATTTT | CASSDRGLVNQPQHF
TRBD2 | TRBJ2-6 | TRBV9 | few | 19 | TGTGCCAGCAGACCGGGACTAGCGGGGGGATTCTCTGGGGCCAACGTCCTGACTTTC | CASRPGLAGGFSGANVLTF
TRBD1 | TRBJ1-2 | TRBV14 | once | 14 | TGTGCCAGCAGCCCCGGGACAGGGGTTTATGGCTACACCTTC | CASSPGTGVYGYTF
. | TRBJ2-6 | TRBV10-3 | once | 17 | TGTGCCATCAGTGAAAAGGGGATGGTCTCTGGGGCCAACGTCCTGACTTTC | CAISEKGMVSGANVLTF
. | TRBJ2-2 | TRBV11-3 | . | 14 | TGTGCCAGCAGCAGTCGGGCGGGCACCGGGGAGCTGTTTTTT | CASSSRAGTGELFF
. | TRBJ1-4 | TRBV3-1/TRBV3-2 | . | 11 | TGTGCCAGCAGCCTGACAGAAAAACTGTTTTTT | CASSLTEKLFF
. | TRBJ2-5 | TRBV18 | . | 12 | TGTGCCAGCTCACCAAACAGGGATTCTCAGTACTTC | CASSPNRDSQYF
TRBD1 | TRBJ1-2 | TRBV7-2 | . | 14 | TGTGCCAGCTCGGGACAGGGGATGAGGAATGGCTACACCTTC | CASSGQGMRNGYTF
. | TRBJ2-2 | TRBV5-1 | . | 16 | TGCGCCAGCAGCTTTCCGGGACAAATGAACACCGGGGAGCTGTTTTTT | CASSFPGQMNTGELFF
TRBD2 | TRBJ2-3 | TRBV27 | few | 15 | TGTGCCAGCAGTCTAGGACTAGCGGTAGGAGATACGCAGTATTTT | CASSLGLAVGDTQYF
TRBD1 | TRBJ1-2 | TRBV5-4 | . | 13 | TGTGCCAGCAGCTCGGACAGGCGGGATGGCTACACCTTC | CASSSDRRDGYTF
. | TRBJ1-1 | TRBV6-6 | . | 13 | TGTGCCAGCACCCAACAGGAGAACACTGAAGCTTTCTTT | CASTQQENTEAFF
. | TRBJ1-2 | TRBV6-2/TRBV6-3 | . | 15 | TGTGCCAGCAGTTACTCTCGAGCCGGTCGCTATGGCTACACCTTC | CASSYSRAGRYGYTF
. | TRBJ2-7 | TRBV7-8 | few | 13 | TGTGCCAGCAGCGCGGGGACGTCCTACGAGCAGTACTTC | CASSAGTSYEQYF
TRBD1 | TRBJ1-2 | TRBV5-1 | . | 16 | TGCGCCAGCAGCTGGGACGGGACAGGGGGGAACTATGGCTACACCTTC | CASSWDGTGGNYGYTF
TRBD2 | TRBJ2-7 | TRBV7-2 | few | 16 | TGTGCCAGCAGCTTAGCGGGCGGGGGGTTATTACACGAGCAGTACTTC | CASSLAGGGLLHEQYF
. | TRBJ2-7 | TRBV7-8 | once | 15 | TGTGCCAGCAGCCCCGAAGGGAGACATTTCTACGAGCAGTACTTC | CASSPEGRHFYEQYF
TRBD2 | TRBJ2-4 | TRBV3-1/TRBV3-2 | few | 20 | TGTGCCAGCAGCCAAGAGAGTGATAGCGGGGGGAAAATAGCCAAAAACATTCAGTACTTC | CASSQESDSGGKIAKNIQYF
TRBD2 | TRBJ2-3 | TRBV5-6 | . | 16 | TGTGCCAGCAGCCAGACTAGCGGGGCGAGCACAGATACGCAGTATTTT | CASSQTSGASTDTQYF